A selection of T cell receptor beta chains follows, all from one sample in a study of neurological immune-mediated disorders. TCRdb used MiXCR to reprocess the 5' RACE reads, holding one entry per CDR3 protein. The sample lists tens of thousands of distinct CDR3 sequences; 9.4% were seen once. The specimen sequenced was PBMCs. Source of these receptors: a man aged 50-59 years in good health. Each CDR3 is given with its conserved first and last residue. The D gene is left open where the match is weak. Sizes are listed as once, few, many, or a class for an expanded clone.

. | many | TRBJ2-7 | TRBV5-1 | CASSVSADQGYEQYF | TGCGCCAGCAGCGTTAGTGCCGATCAGGGCTACGAGCAGTACTTC
. | many | TRBJ2-1 | TRBV5-1 | CASSPTGVKSDEQFF | TGCGCCAGCAGCCCGACGGGGGTCAAGTCGGATGAGCAGTTCTTC
. | many | TRBJ2-7 | TRBV5-1 | CASSFGVDQQRAEQYF | TGCGCCAGCAGCTTTGGCGTGGACCAACAGCGGGCCGAGCAGTACTTC
TRBD1 | many | TRBJ2-3 | TRBV20-1 | CSATRTGITDTQYF | TGCAGTGCTACAAGGACAGGGATCACAGATACGCAGTATTTT
. | many | TRBJ2-7 | TRBV12-3/TRBV12-4 | CASSLFGKVYEQYF | TGTGCCAGCAGTTTATTTGGAAAGGTCTACGAGCAGTACTTC
TRBD1 | many | TRBJ1-2 | TRBV20-1 | CSARDRRGTGPDGYTF | TGCAGTGCTAGAGATCGTAGGGGGACAGGGCCGGATGGCTACACCTTC
. | many | TRBJ2-2 | TRBV20-1 | CSARFGGTNTGELFF | TGCAGTGCTAGATTCGGGGGCACGAACACCGGGGAGCTGTTTTTT
. | many | TRBJ1-1 | TRBV5-1 | CASSLAKNTEAFF | TGCGCCAGCAGCTTGGCAAAGAACACTGAAGCTTTCTTT
. | many | TRBJ1-1 | TRBV5-1 | CASSRSGTEAFF | TGCGCCAGCAGCAGGTCGGGCACTGAAGCTTTCTTT
. | many | TRBJ2-5 | TRBV20-1 | CSAGGLLYATQYF | TGCAGTGCGGGTGGACTGCTCTATGCGACCCAGTACTTC
. | many | TRBJ2-3 | TRBV5-1 | CASSGTPDRQGTDTQYF | TGCGCCAGCAGCGGGACCCCCGATAGACAGGGCACAGATACGCAGTATTTT
TRBD1 | many | TRBJ2-3 | TRBV2 | CASSGDRGTDTQYF | TGTGCCAGCAGTGGCGACAGGGGCACAGATACGCAGTATTTT
. | many | TRBJ1-5 | TRBV12-3/TRBV12-4 | CASSLVNSNQPQHF | TGTGCCAGCAGTTTAGTGAACAGCAATCAGCCCCAGCATTTT
. | many | TRBJ2-3 | TRBV20-1 | CSARAWDTRLTDTQYF | TGCAGTGCTAGAGCCTGGGACACTCGACTCACAGATACGCAGTATTTT